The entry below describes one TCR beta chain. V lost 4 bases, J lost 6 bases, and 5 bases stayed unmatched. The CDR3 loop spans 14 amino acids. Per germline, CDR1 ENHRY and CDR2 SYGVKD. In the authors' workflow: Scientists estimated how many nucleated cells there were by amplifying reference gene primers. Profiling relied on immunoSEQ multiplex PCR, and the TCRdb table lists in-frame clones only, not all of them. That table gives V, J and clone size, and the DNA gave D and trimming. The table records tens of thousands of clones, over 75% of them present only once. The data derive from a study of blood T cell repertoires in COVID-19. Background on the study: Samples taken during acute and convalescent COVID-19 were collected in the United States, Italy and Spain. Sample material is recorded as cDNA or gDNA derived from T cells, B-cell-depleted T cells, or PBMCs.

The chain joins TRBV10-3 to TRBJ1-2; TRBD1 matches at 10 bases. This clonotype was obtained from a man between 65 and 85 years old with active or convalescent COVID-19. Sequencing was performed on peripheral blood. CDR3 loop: CAISGDRGTDGYTF. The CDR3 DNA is TGTGCCATCAGTGGGGACAGGGGCACGGATGGCTACACCTTC.